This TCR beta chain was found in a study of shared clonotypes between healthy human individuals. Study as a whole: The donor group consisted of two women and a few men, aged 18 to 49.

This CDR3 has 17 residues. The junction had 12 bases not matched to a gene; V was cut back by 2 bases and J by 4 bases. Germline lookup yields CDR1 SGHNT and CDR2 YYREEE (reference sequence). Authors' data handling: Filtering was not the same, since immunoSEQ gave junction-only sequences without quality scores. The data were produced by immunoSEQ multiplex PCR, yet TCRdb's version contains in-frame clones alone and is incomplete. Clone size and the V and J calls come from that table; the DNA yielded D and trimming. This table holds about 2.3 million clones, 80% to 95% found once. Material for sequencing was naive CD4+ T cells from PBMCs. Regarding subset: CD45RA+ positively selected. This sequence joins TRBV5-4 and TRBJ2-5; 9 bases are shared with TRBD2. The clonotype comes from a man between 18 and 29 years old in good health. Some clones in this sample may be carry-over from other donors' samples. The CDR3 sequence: CASSLWGLAPEGETQYF. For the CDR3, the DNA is TGTGCCAGCAGCTTATGGGGACTAGCCCCCGAGGGAGAGACCCAGTACTTC.